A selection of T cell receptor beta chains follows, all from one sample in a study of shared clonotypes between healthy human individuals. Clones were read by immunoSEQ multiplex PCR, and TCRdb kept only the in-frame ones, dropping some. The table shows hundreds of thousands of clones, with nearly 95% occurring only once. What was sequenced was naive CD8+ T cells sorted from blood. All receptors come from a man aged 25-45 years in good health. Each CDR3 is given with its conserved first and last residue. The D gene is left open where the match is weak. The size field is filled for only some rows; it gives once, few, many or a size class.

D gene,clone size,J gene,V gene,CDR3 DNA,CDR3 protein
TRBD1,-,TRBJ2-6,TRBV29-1,TGCAGCGTTATGGACAGGGGGTCCCCCTCTGGGGCCAACGTCCTGACTTTC,CSVMDRGSPSGANVLTF
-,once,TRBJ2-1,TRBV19,TGTGCCAGCGGCACCAGCTCCTACAATGAGCAGTTCTTC,CASGTSSYNEQFF
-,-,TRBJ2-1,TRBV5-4,TGTGCCAGCAGGACTAACACAGGGTCCCAGTTCTTC,CASRTNTGSQFF
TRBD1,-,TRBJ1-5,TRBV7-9,TGCGCCAGCAGCCAAGGTGAAGGGGGCGCAGGGTCTCAGCCCCAGCATTTT,CASSQGEGGAGSQPQHF
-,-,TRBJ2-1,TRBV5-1,TGCGCCAGCACCCAGCATGCGGGCAATGAGCAGTTCTTC,CASTQHAGNEQFF
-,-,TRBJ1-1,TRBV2,TGTGCCAGCGAGGCCCCCATGAACACTGAAGCTTTCTTT,CASEAPMNTEAFF
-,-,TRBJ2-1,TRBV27,TGTGCCAGCAGTTTATATTCAGGAGGTGAGCAGTTCTTC,CASSLYSGGEQFF
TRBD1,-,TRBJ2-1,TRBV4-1,TGCGCCAGCAGCCGAGGGACAGGGGGCCCCAATGAGCAGTTCTTC,CASSRGTGGPNEQFF
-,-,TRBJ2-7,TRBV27,TGTGCCAGCAGTTACCCCTTGGGTGAGCAGTACTTC,CASSYPLGEQYF
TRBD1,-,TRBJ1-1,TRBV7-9,TGTGCCAGCAGCCCCGTGGACAGGGCCAAAGCTTTCTTT,CASSPVDRAKAFF
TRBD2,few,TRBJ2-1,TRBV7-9,TGTGCCAGCAGCGCCGGGACTAGCAGACACAATGAGCAGTTCTTC,CASSAGTSRHNEQFF
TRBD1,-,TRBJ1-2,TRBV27,TGTGCCAGCAGTCCGGGACAGGGTTTATACTATGGCTACACCTTC,CASSPGQGLYYGYTF
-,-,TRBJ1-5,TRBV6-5,TGTGCCAGCACAGCCGGGACCAATCAGCCCCAGCATTTT,CASTAGTNQPQHF
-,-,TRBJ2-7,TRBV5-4,TGTGCCAGCAGCCCAGCCGGGGCAGACTACGAGCAGTACTTC,CASSPAGADYEQYF
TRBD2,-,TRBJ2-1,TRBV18,TGTGCCAGCTCACCCCCGTTGGAAGGACTAGCGGGATTCGAGGATGAGCAGTTCTTC,CASSPPLEGLAGFEDEQFF
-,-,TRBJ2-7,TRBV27,TGTGCCAGCAAAACACTAGACTCGGGACACCTAAAATCCTACGAGCAGTACTTC,CASKTLDSGHLKSYEQYF
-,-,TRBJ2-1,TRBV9,TGTGCCAGCAGCGTAGGGCTTGGGGTTTACAATGAGCAGTTCTTC,CASSVGLGVYNEQFF
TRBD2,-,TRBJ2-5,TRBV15,TGTGCCACCAGCGAATTAGCGGGAGCTGGGACCCAGTACTTC,CATSELAGAGTQYF
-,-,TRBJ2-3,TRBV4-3,TGCGCCAGCAGCCAAATCCTGGGGGATCCAGATACGCAGTATTTT,CASSQILGDPDTQYF
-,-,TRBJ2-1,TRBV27,TGTGCCAGCAGTTTTCAGGACTCCCCGAACAATGAGCAGTTCTTC,CASSFQDSPNNEQFF
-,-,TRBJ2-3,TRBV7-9,TGTGCCAGCAGTTCTACAGATACGCAGTATTTT,CASSSTDTQYF
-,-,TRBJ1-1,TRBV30,TGTGCCTGGAGTGTAGTGGGCAGTGAAGCTTTCTTT,CAWSVVGSEAFF
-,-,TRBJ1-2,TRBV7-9,TGTGCCAGCAGCTTGCCCGGGACGGTAATCTATGGCTACACCTTC,CASSLPGTVIYGYTF
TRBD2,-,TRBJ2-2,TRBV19,TGTGCCAGTAGTATACTGGCGCCGGATGGCGCGGGACTAGCGGGAGGGAACACCGGGGAGCTGTTTTTT,CASSILAPDGAGLAGGNTGELFF
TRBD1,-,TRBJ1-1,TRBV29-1,TGCAGCGTGGACCAGACAGGGTTGAACACTGAAGCTTTCTTT,CSVDQTGLNTEAFF
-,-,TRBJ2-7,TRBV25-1,TGTGCCAGCAGTGAATTAGACACCTCCTACGAGCAGTACTTC,CASSELDTSYEQYF
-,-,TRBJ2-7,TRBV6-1,TGTGCCAGCAGTGACCCCAAGGAGTTAACCGAACAGGGCTACGAGCAGTACTTC,CASSDPKELTEQGYEQYF
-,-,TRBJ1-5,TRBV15,TGTGCCACCGAAGATTTAACAGGCCCCCGGCATTTT,CATEDLTGPRHF
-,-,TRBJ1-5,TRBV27,TGTGCCAGCAGTCCCACATTTCCGGCTTGGGGCAATCAGCCCCAGCATTTT,CASSPTFPAWGNQPQHF
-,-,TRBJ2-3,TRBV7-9,TGTGCGATCGACTGGCGGGTTGTAGATACGCAGTATTTT,CAIDWRVVDTQYF
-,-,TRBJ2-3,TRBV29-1,TGCAGCGTTGAGCAGCGGCGCACAGATACGCAGTATTTT,CSVEQRRTDTQYF
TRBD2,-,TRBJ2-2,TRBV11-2,TGTGCCAGCAGCTTAGTTCTAGCGGGAGCCGGGGAGCTGTTTTTT,CASSLVLAGAGELFF